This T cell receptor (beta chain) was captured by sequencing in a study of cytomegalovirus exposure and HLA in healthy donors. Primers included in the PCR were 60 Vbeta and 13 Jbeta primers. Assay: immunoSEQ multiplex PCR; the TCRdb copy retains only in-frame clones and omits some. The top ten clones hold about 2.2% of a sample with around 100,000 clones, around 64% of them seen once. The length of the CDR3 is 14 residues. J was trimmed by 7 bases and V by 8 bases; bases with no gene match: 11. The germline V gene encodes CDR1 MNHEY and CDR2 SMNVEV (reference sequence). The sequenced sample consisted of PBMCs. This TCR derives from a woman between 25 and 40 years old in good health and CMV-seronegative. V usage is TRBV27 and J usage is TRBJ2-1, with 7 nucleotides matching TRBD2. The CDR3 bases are TGTGCCAGCTACAGCGGGGAGAGATGGAATGAGCAGTTCTTC. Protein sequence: CASYSGERWNEQFF.